This T cell receptor beta chain was captured in a study of T cell responses to AZD1222 COVID-19 vaccine. Study conclusions and caveats: CD4 TCRs associated with vaccination spanned spike, dominating at 160-218 and 743-854. Spike-specific TCR breadth rose after two AZD1222 doses, and depth rose as well. Reports indicate that nearly half of spike-specific TCRs are directed at unmutated variant regions. White British ancestry dominated among donors, who included more females, and clonal diversity was possibly underestimated.

Trimming stripped 6 bases from V and 5 bases from J, with 11 bases between. The CDR3 sequence is 13 residues long. Only in-frame clones appear in the TCRdb table, and some are missing; sequencing was by immunoSEQ multiplex PCR. The sample holds roughly 120,000 clones; roughly 88% are singletons and the top ten take 9.5% to 15%. Note on this clone: Its target is unknown.

This clonotype originated in an adult in good health. This specimen was peripheral blood, taken on day 0 of MenACWY control vaccination. This chain joins TRBV23-1 and TRBJ1-5; D is perhaps TRBD1 (5 bases). TRBV23-1 is sorted into the ORF group, with uncertain function. CDR3 sequence (DNA): TGCGCCAGCAGCCTGACAGTCCATCAGCCCCAGCATTTT. This encodes CASSLTVHQPQHF.